This TCR beta chain was retrieved from a study of beta chain features in type 1 diabetes. Study-level information: Over all samples combined, 107,917,701 sorted cells were examined.

For this clone: Its antigen is not known.

Sequencing targeted expressed TCRB transcripts, as all isolated RNA had been reverse transcribed. Sequencing was performed with immunoSEQ multiplex PCR; in TCRdb, only in-frame clones are kept and a portion is missing. The table lists about 350,000 clones, roughly a fifth of them singletons. Trimming cost V 5 bases and J 7 bases, with 14 bases left between them. The CDR3 contains 13 residues. Germline CDR1 is MNHEY and CDR2 is SVGAGI. Study findings and constraints: PCR might pick shorter templates more often, in the same way for patients and controls. Individuals with type 1 diabetes displayed fewer insertions and more deletions at VDJ junctions.

Sorting produced populations that all topped 95% purity. This sequence joins TRBV6-5 and TRBJ1-2; D may be TRBD1 (6 bases). The sequenced material came from naive CD4+ T cells from blood. The receptor was derived from a woman aged 18-30 years in good health. CDR3 in DNA: TGTGCCAGCAGTCCGCTGACAGGAGGTGGCTACACCTTC. Protein: CASSPLTGGGYTF.